A single sample is the source of the 20 T cell receptor beta chains below, sequenced in a study of kidney transplant recipient with SARS-CoV-2 infection. MiXCR was run by TCRdb on the reads, yielding one entry per CDR3 protein. Among 200,000 to 250,000 distinct CDR3 sequences listed, more than 25% were seen once. The material sequenced was a blood sample, taken at baseline and between days 110 and 120 from a kidney transplant recipient. The receptors were sampled from a male patient in his thirties who had COVID-19 and was a kidney transplant recipient. Some T cells may have come from the graft donor.

This clonotype occurred a few times. This sequence joins TRBV20-1 and TRBJ2-5; the D call may be TRBD1 or TRBD2 (6 bases each). CDR3 size: 15 residues. Germline CDR1 is DFQATT and CDR2 is SNEGSKA (reference sequence). Trimming shortened V by 3 bases and J by 5 bases, and 19 bases separated the two germline ends. As DNA, the CDR3 is TGCAGTGCTAGGAGAAGGTTCGGGGGCCGGGAGACCCAGTACTTC. Its protein is CSARRRFGGRETQYF.

Worth noting for this clonotype: This clone may be a read error of a much larger clone one base away. The chain links TRBV8-2 to TRBJ2-6. TRBV8-2 is described as a pseudogene. This CDR3 contains 17 residues. DNA of the CDR3: TGTGGCAAATTAACCAGGATAACACAAGGTCGGGCCAACGTCCTGACTTTC. The encoded protein is CGKLTRITQGRANVLTF.

As for this clonotype: A much more abundant neighbour one base away suggests this may be a read error. The chain couples TRBV18 to TRBJ1-3; 9 positions agree with TRBD1. Germline-derived CDR1 and CDR2 are KGHSH and LQKENI. Losses at the gene ends were 5 bases for V and 11 bases for J; bases not matched to a gene: 10. This CDR3 has 14 residues. In DNA, the CDR3 is TGTGCCAGCTCATCCGGACAGGGGCGAGACGCCATATATTTT. As protein: CASSSGQGRDAIYF.

This clonotype has ten or more counts. The chain combines TRBV3-1 with TRBJ2-2; D is unclear. This CDR3 comprises 15 residues. Germline CDR1 LGHDT, CDR2 YNNKEL (reference sequence). The V end was cut by 2 bases, the J end by 0 bases, with 7 bases between. CDR3 sequence: CASSQNPANTGELFF. For the CDR3, the DNA is TGTGCCAGCAGCCAAAATCCAGCGAACACCGGGGAGCTGTTTTTT.

In its sample, this clonotype was seen many times. V gene TRBV7-2 combines with J gene TRBJ2-3; D is unresolved. CDR3 length: 14 residues. The germline CDR1 and CDR2 sequences are SGHTA and FQGNSA. Trimming removed 1 base from V and 0 bases from J, with 5 bases in between. CDR3 in DNA: TGTGCCAGCAGCTTAGACCTGAGCACAGATACGCAGTATTTT. It yields the protein CASSLDLSTDTQYF.

There are many counts of this clonotype. The chain employs TRBV3-1 and TRBJ2-5; D not certain. The germline gives CDR1 LGHDT, CDR2 YNNKEL (reference sequence). The V end lost 5 bases, the J end lost 5 bases, and 24 bases lay between the germline ends. The CDR3 spans 17 residues. For the CDR3, the DNA is TGTGCCAGCAGCGGCTTTAGTCCCATTTCTTTCTCTGAGACCCAGTACTTC. The encoded protein is CASSGFSPISFSETQYF.

For this clonotype: The CDR3 end shows no conserved phenylalanine or tryptophan, and so a read error is likely. This rearrangement joins TRBV7-9 to TRBJ1-2; D ambiguous. The CDR3 has 17 residues. Trimming cost V 5 bases and J 6 bases, with 25 bases left between them. The V gene's germline CDR1 is SEHNR and CDR2 FQNEAQ (reference sequence). Here the CDR3 reads CASSPYRYHGKTHGYTI. CDR3 sequence (DNA): TGTGCCAGCAGCCCATATCGATACCATGGAAAGACCCATGGCTACACCATC.

Concerning this clonotype itself: This may be a read error, as it is one base from a much larger clone. The chain links TRBV7-8 to TRBJ1-1; D gene ambiguous. Trimming removed 7 bases from V and 4 bases from J, with 7 bases in between. The germline V gene has CDR1 SGHVS and CDR2 FQNEAQ. The CDR3 length is 11 residues. This CDR3 reads CASTSGTEAFF. The CDR3 DNA reads as TGTGCCAGCACTTCGGGCACTGAAGCTTTCTTT.

The chain links TRBV28 to TRBJ2-1; 9 bases match TRBD2. Trimming took 3 bases from V and 2 from J; bases not matched to a gene: 5. The CDR3 has 16 amino acids. In germline, CDR1 is MDHEN, CDR2 SYDVKM. CDR3 amino acids: CASSFAASGTYNEQFF. The CDR3 DNA is TGTGCCAGCAGTTTCGCGGCTAGCGGGACCTACAATGAGCAGTTCTTC. The variable domain in full, completed from reference TRBV28 and TRBJ2-1, reads DVKVTQSSRYLVKRTGEKVFLECVQDMDHENMFWYRQDPGLGLRLIYFSYDVKMKEKGDIPEGYSVSREKKERFSLILESASTNQTSMYLCASSFAASGTYNEQFFGPGTRLTVL.

This clonotype came up many times. The chain is built from TRBV5-4 and TRBJ2-7; D remains unclear. V lost 2 bases and J lost 7, with 10 bases in between. Germline V gives CDR1 SGHNT, CDR2 YYREEE (reference sequence). The CDR3 totals 12 residues. The CDR3 protein is CASSLIEEEQYF. For the CDR3, the DNA is TGTGCCAGCAGCTTAATAGAGGAGGAGCAGTACTTC.

The table lists this clonotype with many counts. This chain links TRBV11-2 with TRBJ2-7; weak D call: TRBD1 (7 bases). Per the germline V gene, CDR1 is SGHAT and CDR2 is FQNNGV. Trimming took 5 bases from V and 5 from J, leaving 13 bases between them. This CDR3 is built from 13 residues. Written as DNA, the CDR3 is TGTGCCAGCAGCCCTACAGGGGAGGACGAGCAGTACTTC. Its protein is CASSPTGEDEQYF.

The sample holds many counts of this clonotype. V gene TRBV25-1 combines with J gene TRBJ2-1, with TRBD2 matching 8 bases. The CDR3 totals 17 residues. Germline V gives CDR1 MGHDK, CDR2 SYGVNS. Trimming removed 3 bases from V and 3 bases from J; junction bases left unmatched: 10. CDR3: CASSDDRTSPLYNEQFF. The CDR3 bases are TGTGCCAGCAGTGACGATAGGACTAGCCCTCTCTACAATGAGCAGTTCTTC. Full variable domain (rest looked up from reference TRBV25-1 and TRBJ2-1): EADIYQTPRYLVIGTGKKITLECSQTMGHDKMYWYQQDPGMELHLIHYSYGVNSTEKGDLSSESTVSRIRTEHFPLTLESARPSHTSQYLCASSDDRTSPLYNEQFFGPGTRLTVL.

Details on this clonotype: Just one base apart from a much larger clone, this may be a read error. The chain recombines TRBV3-1 with TRBJ2-2; tentatively, D is TRBD2 (6 bases). Germline CDR1 reads LGHDT; CDR2 reads YNNKEL (reference sequence). The CDR3 has 18 amino acids. Here the CDR3 DNA reads TGTGCCAGCAGCGACCGGGATCCCATTTCAGGCTTGACCGGGGGGCTGTTTTTT. Translation: CASSDRDPISGLTGGLFF. The variable domain in full, completed from reference TRBV3-1 and TRBJ2-2, reads DTAVSQTPKYLVTQMGNDKSIKCEQNLGHDTMYWYKQDSKKFLKIMFSYNNKELIINETVPNRFSPKSPDKAHLNLHINSLELGDSAVYFCASSDRDPISGLTGGLFFGEGSRLTVL.

Points on this clonotype: Since a much larger clone is just one base distant, this may be a read error. The chain couples TRBV14 to TRBJ2-5; TRBD1 matches at 10 bases. The CDR3 runs to 14 residues. Germline V CDR1 and CDR2: SGHDN, FVKESK. V lost 11 bases to trimming and J lost 5 bases; unmatched junction nucleotides: 11. CDR3 in DNA: TGTGCCGGCGGCCGACAGGGGGCCTGGGAGACCCAGTACTTC. Translating gives CAGGRQGAWETQYF. The variable domain in full, with the rest retrieved from reference TRBV14 and TRBJ2-5, is EAGVTQFPSHSVIEKGQTVTLRCDPISGHDNLYWYRRVMGKEIKFLLHFVKESKQDESGMPNNRFLAERTGGTYSTLKVQPAELEDSGVYFCAGGRQGAWETQYFGPGTRLLVL.

The CDR3 region has the DNA TGTGCCAGCAGCTCGGGACAGGGTAGCAATCAGCCCCAGCATTTT. It encodes CASSSGQGSNQPQHF. The J gene is TRBJ1-5, the V gene TRBV5-8, with 9 bases identical to TRBD1. The CDR3 contains 15 residues. The J segment lost 0 bases and the V segment lost 3 bases, leaving 1 base of the junction unmatched. Germline loops: CDR1 SGHTS, CDR2 YDEGEE. The full variable domain, rest sourced from reference TRBV5-8 and TRBJ1-5, is EAGVTQSPTHLIKTRGQQATLRCSPISGHTSVYWYQQALGLGLQFLLWYDEGEERNRGNFPPRFSGRQFPNYSSELNVNALELEDSALYLCASSSGQGSNQPQHFGDGTRLSIL.

In its sample, this clonotype was seen once. This may be a read error: a much more frequent sequence differs by one nucleotide. This chain joins TRBV20-1 and TRBJ2-2; perhaps TRBD2 as D (5 bases). The CDR3 loop spans 13 amino acids. Germline V CDR1 and CDR2: DFQATT, SNEGSKA (reference sequence). CDR3 bases: TGCAGTACTAGAGTCCCGAACACCGGGGAGCTGTTTTTT. It specifies CSTRVPNTGELFF.

The sample holds many counts of this clonotype. The V and J genes are TRBV19 and TRBJ2-7; weak D call: TRBD1 (5 bases). This CDR3 comprises 13 residues. Trimming took off 3 bases at V and 3 bases at J, with 9 bases between the two ends. Germline CDR1 reads LNHDA; CDR2 reads SQIVND (reference sequence). CDR3 nucleotides: TGTGCCAGTAGTATTTTCCAGGGCTACGAGCAGTACTTC. This encodes CASSIFQGYEQYF.

This clonotype was observed a few times. The genes are TRBV6-2 or TRBV6-3 and TRBJ2-1; 7 nucleotides line up with TRBD2. The CDR3 extends over 17 amino acids. With V trimmed by 6 bases and J by 1 base, 12 bases remained unmatched. Germline lookup yields CDR1 MNHEY and CDR2 SVGEGT. The CDR3 nucleotides are TGTGCCAGCAGCCTCGGGTTGGGCGGGAGTTCCTACAATGAGCAGTTCTTC. This sequence encodes CASSLGLGGSSYNEQFF.

The sample holds many counts of this clonotype. The chain uses TRBV24-1 and TRBJ1-2; TRBD1 is a possible D gene (6 bases). There are 15 residues in the CDR3. Trimming left V 0 bases short and J 4 bases short, with 11 bases between. Germline CDR1 is KGHDR and CDR2 is SFDVKD. Here the CDR3 DNA reads TGTGCCACCAGTGATTTGAACAGGGTGGGCTATGGCTACACCTTC. Its protein is CATSDLNRVGYGYTF.

Details on this clonotype: A much larger clone sits a single nucleotide away, making a read error possible. The J gene is TRBJ2-7, the V gene TRBV6-6; D call uncertain. Germline-derived CDR1 and CDR2 are MNHNY and SVGAGI (reference sequence). There are 15 residues in the CDR3. CDR3 in amino acids: CASSPSRRPNYGQYF. For the CDR3, the DNA is TGTGCCAGCAGTCCCTCGAGGAGACCTAACTACGGGCAGTACTTC.